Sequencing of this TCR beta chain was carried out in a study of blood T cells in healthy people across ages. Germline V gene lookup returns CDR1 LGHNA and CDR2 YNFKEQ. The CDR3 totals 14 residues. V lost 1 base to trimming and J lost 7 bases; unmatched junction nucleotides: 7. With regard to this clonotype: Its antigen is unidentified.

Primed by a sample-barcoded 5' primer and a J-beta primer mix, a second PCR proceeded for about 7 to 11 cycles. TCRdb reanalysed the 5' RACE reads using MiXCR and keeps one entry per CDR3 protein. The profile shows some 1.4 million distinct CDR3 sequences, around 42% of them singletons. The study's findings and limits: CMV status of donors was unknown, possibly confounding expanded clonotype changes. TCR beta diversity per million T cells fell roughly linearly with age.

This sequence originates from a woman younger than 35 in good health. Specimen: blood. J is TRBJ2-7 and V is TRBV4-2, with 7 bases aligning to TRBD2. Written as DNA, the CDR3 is TGTGCCAGCAGCCAAGGGGAGGGGCTTAATGAGCAGTACTTC. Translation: CASSQGEGLNEQYF.